Shown below are 9 T cell receptor beta chains from a single sample sequenced in a study of CD8+ T cells in alopecia areata (dated by TCRdb to the late 2010s). This specimen's treatment or condition label, per the study, means: oral pan-JAK inhibitor, 5-10 mg twice daily. Libraries were made using the immunoSEQ multiplex PCR assay. RNA was extracted from all samples and reverse transcribed into cDNA, which served as template for TCR sequencing. Sourced from immuneACCESS, this table was stored by TCRdb with only in-frame sequences that have V and J called. A share of the clones is absent; for the studies checked, an unresolved V gene accounts for under half, and the remainder has no known explanation. This sample lists about 180,000 clones; 50% to 75% were detected once. The ten largest clones capture about a sixth of the sample. This sample comprised CD4+ T cells sorted from blood, obtained at approximately week 61, from a patient treated with tofacitinib. The receptors here all came from a human donor with alopecia areata.

V and J are TRBV9 and TRBJ1-6; D remains ambiguous. There are 12 residues in the CDR3. Trimming removed 0 bases at V and 5 bases at J, with 0 bases between. In germline, CDR1 is SGDLS, CDR2 YYNGEE. CDR3 in amino acids: CASSVDNSPLHF. The CDR3 DNA reads as TGTGCCAGCAGCGTAGATAATTCACCCCTCCACTTT. The variable domain in full, completed from reference TRBV9 and TRBJ1-6, reads DSGVTQTPKHLITATGQRVTLRCSPRSGDLSVYWYQQSLDQGLQFLIQYYNGEERAKGNILERFSAQQFPDLHSELNLSSLELGDSALYFCASSVDNSPLHFGNGTRLTVT.

J is TRBJ2-5 and V is TRBV2; TRBD2 matches 9 bases. Germline values: CDR1 SNHLY, CDR2 FYNNEI. With V trimmed by 6 bases and J by 0 bases, 11 bases remained unmatched. The CDR3 is made up of 17 amino acids. The CDR3 reads CASSLVGLAGNQETQYF. The CDR3 DNA reads TGTGCCAGCAGCTTAGTGGGGCTAGCGGGAAACCAAGAGACCCAGTACTTC.

Comments on this clone: The sample holds other DNA sequences that translate to the same CDR3. The rearrangement joins TRBV18 to TRBJ2-3, with unresolved D. Germline V gives CDR1 KGHSH, CDR2 LQKENI. The CDR3 is 12 residues long. With 3 bases removed from V and 1 base from J, the gap between germline ends came to 2 bases. The CDR3 loop reads CASSPGTDTQYF. CDR3 DNA sequence: TGTGCCAGCTCACCGGGCACAGATACGCAGTATTTT. The whole variable domain, remainder taken from reference TRBV18 and TRBJ2-3, is NAGVMQNPRHLVRRRGQEARLRCSPMKGHSHVYWYRQLPEEGLKFMVYLQKENIIDESGMPKERFSAEFPKEGPSILRIQQVVRGDSAAYFCASSPGTDTQYFGPGTRLTVL.

J is TRBJ2-4 and V is TRBV27; tentatively, D is TRBD2 (6 bases). V dropped 1 base and J dropped 1 base, with 8 bases sitting between them. Germline values: CDR1 MNHEY, CDR2 SMNVEV (reference sequence). The CDR3 consists of 15 residues. As DNA, the CDR3 is TGTGCCAGCAGTTTATTGGGGGGTGCCAAAAACATTCAGTACTTC. This encodes CASSLLGGAKNIQYF.

The chain is built from TRBV23-1 and TRBJ1-2; 7 nucleotides agree with TRBD1. TRBV23-1 is recorded as an ORF, its role being uncertain. V trimming: 6 bases; J trimming: 8 bases; junction bases outside the gene matches: 12. The CDR3 runs to 14 residues. CDR3 in amino acids: CASSTVKGAWGYTF. The CDR3 DNA reads as TGCGCCAGCAGCACAGTCAAGGGGGCATGGGGCTACACCTTC.

The chain combines TRBV2 with TRBJ1-2; 9 nucleotides line up with TRBD1. Germline-derived CDR1 and CDR2 are SNHLY and FYNNEI. CDR3 size: 15 residues. The junction had 4 bases not matched to a gene; V was cut back by 3 bases and J by 2 bases. The CDR3, as DNA: TGTGCCAGCAGTGACGGGACAGGGAAAAACTATGGCTACACCTTC. The encoded protein is CASSDGTGKNYGYTF.

The chain links TRBV5-1 to TRBJ1-4, with no clear D. The CDR3 consists of 14 residues. Between the trimmed V and J ends, which lost 4 bases and 0 bases, there was a span of 7 bases. Germline CDR1 reads SGHRS; CDR2 reads YFSETQ. The CDR3 bases are TGCGCCAGCAGCAGGACTGCAACTAATGAAAAACTGTTTTTT. Translation: CASSRTATNEKLFF.

The V and J genes are TRBV7-8 and TRBJ2-5; 10 nucleotides line up with TRBD2. This CDR3 spans 18 amino acids. Germline loops: CDR1 SGHVS, CDR2 FQNEAQ. V lost 2 bases, J lost 5 bases, and 14 bases stayed unmatched. CDR3 DNA sequence: TGTGCCAGCAGCTTACTAGCGGGGGCCTCGGGGATAGGGGAGACCCAGTACTTC. It specifies CASSLLAGASGIGETQYF.

The CDR3 DNA follows: TGTGCCAGCAGCTCCGGGGGGCCAGAGACCCAGTACTTC. It translates to CASSSGGPETQYF. This chain joins TRBV7-3 and TRBJ2-5, with TRBD2 as a possible D gene (7 bases). The CDR3 consists of 13 residues. V was trimmed by 4 bases and J by 4 bases, leaving 10 bases between them. CDR1 is SGHTA, CDR2 FQGTGA, per germline.